These T cell receptor beta chains were read from a single sample in a study of T cell repertoires in cytomegalovirus infection. TCRdb reprocessed the reads via MiXCR and lists one record per CDR3 protein. The data contain roughly 120,000 distinct CDR3 sequences, roughly a third of them singletons. These receptors have no identified antigens. The sequencing here drew on CD8+ T cells from cultured PBMCs, taken from culture after CMV antigen stimulation. Receptors were obtained from a human donor in good health (CMV status not recorded). Some clones in this sample may be carry-over from other donors' samples. The CDR3 runs from the conserved cysteine through the conserved F or W. Each record gives: D gene, clone size, J gene, V gene, CDR3 protein, CDR3 DNA. The D gene is left open where the match is weak. Not every row has a clone size; where given, it reads once, few, many or a size class.

>-|-|TRBJ1-1|TRBV12-3/TRBV12-4
CASSFVGAEAFF
TGTGCCAGCAGTTTCGTAGGGGCCGAAGCTTTCTTT
>-|-|TRBJ1-4|TRBV28
CASSLTVEREKLFF
TGTGCCAGCAGTCTAACAGTGGAGAGGGAAAAACTGTTTTTT
>-|-|TRBJ2-3|TRBV7-6
CASLTGGHPPDTQYF
TGTGCCAGCCTCACAGGAGGGCACCCGCCTGATACGCAGTATTTT
>-|-|TRBJ1-2|TRBV5-6
CASSLQGTERGYGYTF
TGTGCCAGCTCCCTCCAGGGTACGGAACGAGGCTATGGCTACACCTTC
>TRBD2|-|TRBJ2-7|TRBV11-2
CASSFGAGTSGEQYF
TGTGCCAGCAGCTTTGGGGCCGGGACTAGCGGAGAGCAGTACTTC
>-|few|TRBJ1-5|TRBV4-2
CASSQSGYSNQPQHF
TGTGCCAGCAGCCAATCCGGATATAGCAATCAGCCCCAGCATTTT
>-|few|TRBJ2-3|TRBV6-1
CASSYGAGGTDTQYF
TGTGCCAGCAGTTACGGGGCAGGGGGGACAGATACGCAGTATTTT
>TRBD2|-|TRBJ2-1|TRBV20-1
CSASGASGGVGDEQFF
TGCAGTGCTAGTGGGGCTAGCGGGGGGGTGGGGGATGAGCAGTTCTTC
>-|few|TRBJ1-2|TRBV4-3
CASSPFSDSSYYGYTF
TGCGCCAGCAGCCCCTTTTCAGACAGCTCCTACTATGGCTACACCTTC
>-|few|TRBJ1-2|TRBV27
CASSLRLSYGYTF
TGTGCCAGCAGTTTACGACTGTCCTATGGCTACACCTTC
>-|few|TRBJ1-3|TRBV4-3
CASSQLSGNTIYF
TGCGCCAGCAGCCAATTGTCGGGAAACACCATATATTTT
>-|few|TRBJ2-5|TRBV19
CASSMWEETQYF
TGTGCCAGTAGTATGTGGGAGGAGACCCAGTACTTC
>-|-|TRBJ2-1|TRBV27
CASSPPGLGFNEQFF
TGTGCCAGCAGTCCCCCTGGTTTGGGCTTTAATGAGCAGTTCTTC
>-|once|TRBJ1-6|TRBV4-1
CASSQETRSYNSPLHF
TGCGCCAGCAGCCAAGAAACACGCTCCTATAATTCACCCCTCCACTTT
>-|-|TRBJ2-4|TRBV11-2
CASSLAQIAKNIQYF
TGTGCCAGCAGCTTAGCGCAGATAGCCAAAAACATTCAGTACTTC
>TRBD2|-|TRBJ2-3|TRBV28
CASSPGLAGSTDTQYF
TGTGCCAGCAGTCCAGGACTAGCGGGGAGCACAGATACGCAGTATTTT
>-|few|TRBJ2-2|TRBV4-1
CASSHQDLSLGELFF
TGCGCCAGCAGCCACCAGGACCTTAGTCTTGGGGAGCTGTTTTTT
>TRBD1|many|TRBJ2-3|TRBV9
CASSFAGTDTDTQYF
TGTGCCAGCAGCTTCGCCGGGACAGACACAGATACGCAGTATTTT
>TRBD1|-|TRBJ1-1|TRBV6-8
CAISGGENTEAFF
TGTGCCATCTCAGGGGGCGAGAACACTGAAGCTTTCTTT
>-|few|TRBJ1-1|TRBV7-9
CASRDQGDAFF
TGTGCCAGCAGGGATCAGGGTGATGCTTTCTTT
>-|few|TRBJ2-2|TRBV5-1
CASREGANTGELFF
TGCGCCAGCAGAGAGGGGGCGAACACCGGGGAGCTGTTTTTT
>-|few|TRBJ2-1|TRBV5-1
CASSLPGAGNEQFF
TGCGCCAGCAGCTTGCCGGGGGCGGGGAATGAGCAGTTCTTC
>TRBD2|many|TRBJ2-3|TRBV29-1
CSGLAASTDTQYF
TGCAGCGGACTAGCGGCTAGCACAGATACGCAGTATTTT
>TRBD2|-|TRBJ2-5|TRBV10-3
CAISPGILAGGGQETQYF
TGTGCCATCAGCCCCGGAATTCTAGCGGGGGGCGGACAAGAGACCCAGTACTTC
>TRBD1|few|TRBJ2-7|TRBV11-2
CASSLRSTGPTYEQYF
TGTGCCAGCAGCTTACGTTCGACAGGGCCAACCTACGAGCAGTACTTC
>-|few|TRBJ1-1|TRBV6-1
CATTEGDLTEAFF
TGTGCCACCACTGAAGGGGATCTCACTGAAGCTTTCTTT
>-|-|TRBJ1-2|TRBV6-1
CASSDFMGYTF
TGTGCCAGCAGTGATTTTATGGGCTACACCTTC
>-|-|TRBJ1-4|TRBV13
CASSLGGKTGKLFF
TGTGCCAGCAGCTTAGGGGGGAAGACGGGAAAACTGTTTTTT
>-|few|TRBJ2-1|TRBV10-3
CAISGPDNSLSSYNEQFF
TGTGCCATCAGTGGGCCGGATAATAGTTTGTCCTCCTACAATGAGCAGTTCTTC
>-|-|TRBJ2-7|TRBV2
CASSEDRTRNEQYF
TGTGCCAGCAGTGAAGACAGAACCAGGAACGAGCAGTACTTC
>TRBD2|-|TRBJ2-1|TRBV7-9
CASSFGQTSPRGVYNEQFF
TGTGCCAGCAGCTTTGGCCAGACTAGCCCGCGGGGTGTGTACAATGAGCAGTTCTTC
>-|-|TRBJ1-2|TRBV4-1
CASSQARTRGREGYTF
TGCGCCAGCAGCCAAGCGCGGACGAGGGGGAGGGAAGGCTACACCTTC
>-|few|TRBJ2-2|TRBV7-2
CASRISGSGELFF
TGTGCCAGCAGAATCAGCGGGTCCGGGGAGCTGTTTTTT
>-|few|TRBJ2-7|TRBV27
CASSLTDIGRSYEQYF
TGTGCCAGCAGTTTAACCGACATTGGGCGCTCCTACGAGCAGTACTTC
>-|many|TRBJ1-1|TRBV11-2
CASSGLTMNTEAFF
TGTGCCAGCAGCGGACTCACAATGAACACTGAAGCTTTCTTT
>TRBD1|-|TRBJ2-4|TRBV12-3/TRBV12-4
CASQGVKNIQYF
TGTGCCAGCCAGGGGGTGAAAAACATTCAGTACTTC
>-|few|TRBJ2-1|TRBV9
CASSVAGVSNNEQFF
TGTGCCAGCAGCGTAGCCGGGGTCTCAAACAATGAGCAGTTCTTC
>-|few|TRBJ1-5|TRBV10-3
CAISEVTGPGQPQHF
TGTGCCATCAGTGAGGTAACAGGGCCCGGTCAGCCCCAGCATTTT